The 21 T cell receptor beta chains below all came from one sample that was sequenced in a study of response to subunit inactivated influenza vaccine. TCRdb called the RT-PCR reads again in MiXCR, with one record for every CDR3 protein. The table lists about half a million distinct CDR3 sequences, about 7.6% of them singletons. The sequenced sample was PBMCs from blood, obtained about 24 months after vaccination. These TCRs come from a man aged 45 to 70 who received an inactivated influenza vaccine.

Here the CDR3 DNA reads TGTGCCAGCAGTTCGTACTCAGCCGGGGCTGAAGCTTTCTTT. This codes for CASSSYSAGAEAFF. The chain carries TRBV12-3 or TRBV12-4 and TRBJ1-1; D unclear. This CDR3 comprises 14 residues. V shed 4 bases and J shed 6 bases, with 15 bases lying between them.

This clonotype appeared many times. This chain connects TRBV7-2 to TRBJ2-7, with TRBD1 matching 8 bases. J lost 6 bases, V lost 5 bases, and 6 bases had no gene match. Germline CDR1 and CDR2: SGHTA and FQGNSA. This CDR3 comprises 13 residues. The CDR3 sequence is CASSLRDRPEQYF. The DNA of the CDR3 is TGTGCCAGCAGCCTGCGGGACAGGCCCGAGCAGTACTTC.

The V gene is TRBV7-2, the J gene TRBJ2-7; TRBD2 matches 9 bases. The CDR3 contains 15 residues. The germline CDR1 and CDR2 sequences are SGHTA and FQGNSA. V was pared by 4 bases and J by 5 bases, with 9 bases of the junction left unmatched. The CDR3 nucleotides are TGTGCCAGCAGCTCCTACGGACTAGCGCCTAACGAGCAGTACTTC. It is translated as CASSSYGLAPNEQYF.

This clonotype was detected ten times or more. This chain connects TRBV12-3 or TRBV12-4 to TRBJ2-1, with D perhaps matching TRBD2 (6 bases). The V and J ends lost 1 base and 5 bases respectively, with 6 bases between them. The CDR3 is 13 amino acids. The CDR3 nucleotides read TGTGCCAGCAGTTTAGGGGGGGACAATGAGCAGTTCTTC. Protein product: CASSLGGDNEQFF.

The rearrangement links TRBV12-3 or TRBV12-4 to TRBJ2-3; 9 bases agree with TRBD2. The ends lost 5 bases at V and 1 base at J; junction bases unmatched: 19. The CDR3 consists of 20 residues. The CDR3 DNA reads TGTGCCAGCAGTCTAATGGCCCCCGTTGGCGGGAGGGCCGGCACAGATACGCAGTATTTT. Translated, it gives CASSLMAPVGGRAGTDTQYF.

This rearrangement joins TRBV20-1 to TRBJ2-4, with 9 positions matching TRBD2. Trimming at V came to 1 base and at J to 5 bases, leaving 9 bases not matched to a gene. Looked up from germline, CDR1 is DFQATT and CDR2 is SNEGSKA (reference sequence). The CDR3 totals 16 residues. The CDR3 region is CSARAGGGASENIQYF. CDR3 nucleotide sequence: TGCAGTGCTAGAGCTGGCGGGGGGGCCTCGGAAAACATTCAGTACTTC.

The genes are TRBV20-1 and TRBJ2-1; perhaps TRBD2 as D (5 bases). V lost 5 bases and J 2 bases, leaving 13 bases between the germline ends. The V gene's germline CDR1 is DFQATT and CDR2 SNEGSKA (reference sequence). This CDR3 has 14 amino acids. The CDR3, as DNA: TGCAGTGCTTCAAGCGGAACTACCTACAATGAGCAGTTCTTC. Its protein product is CSASSGTTYNEQFF.

Only a few counts were recorded for this clonotype. This sequence joins TRBV6-6 and TRBJ2-7, with a possible D match to TRBD1 (7 bases). Germline CDR1 reads MNHNY; CDR2 reads SVGAGI (reference sequence). The CDR3 has 13 residues. Trimming stripped 6 bases from V and 3 bases from J, with 12 bases between. The CDR3 DNA is TGTGCCAGCAGCGCGGGACAGCTCTACGAGCAGTACTTC. Protein: CASSAGQLYEQYF.

This clonotype appeared many times. The chain employs TRBV5-1 and TRBJ2-1; no clear D gene. Germline CDR1 reads SGHRS; CDR2 reads YFSETQ. This CDR3 is 14 amino acids long. V was trimmed by 0 bases and J by 5 bases, leaving 9 bases between them. The CDR3 nucleotides are TGCGCCAGCAGCTTGGGTGGGGTTAACAATGAGCAGTTCTTC. Amino acids: CASSLGGVNNEQFF.

The J gene is TRBJ2-1, the V gene TRBV4-3, with D perhaps TRBD1 (6 bases). V lost 0 bases and J 2 bases, leaving 11 bases between the germline ends. CDR1 is LGHNA, CDR2 YSLEER, per germline. This CDR3 comprises 16 residues. CDR3 sequence reads: CASSQDYRDTYNEQFF. The CDR3 DNA reads TGCGCCAGCAGCCAAGATTACAGGGATACCTACAATGAGCAGTTCTTC.

This clonotype was seen more than once but under ten times. Mismatch with germline at one junction end may stem from a read error. V and J are TRBV11-2 and TRBJ2-7, with 7 nucleotides matching TRBD1. Per the germline V gene, CDR1 is SGHAT and CDR2 is FQNNGV. CDR3 length: 12 residues. CDR3 loop: CVSSSADRVQYF. The CDR3 DNA reads TGTGTCAGCAGCTCCGCCGACAGGGTGCAGTACTTC.

The sample holds many counts of this clonotype. The V gene is TRBV12-3 or TRBV12-4, the J gene TRBJ1-6; D gene ambiguous. V lost 2 bases and J 8 bases, leaving 1 base between the germline ends. This CDR3 has 11 amino acids. This CDR3 is CASSLHSPLHF. In nucleotides, the CDR3 is TGTGCCAGCAGTTTACATTCACCCCTCCACTTT.

This chain joins TRBV7-2 and TRBJ1-1; TRBD1 aligns across 11 bases. The germline V gene encodes CDR1 SGHTA and CDR2 FQGNSA. Losses at the gene ends were 4 bases for V and 3 bases for J; bases not matched to a gene: 4. This CDR3 region has 15 residues. CDR3 nucleotide sequence: TGTGCCAGCAGCTCGGACAGGGGGCTTTACACTGAAGCTTTCTTT. It translates to CASSSDRGLYTEAFF.

This clonotype was seen many times. The chain joins TRBV7-2 to TRBJ1-5; D possibly corresponds to TRBD1 (5 bases). The germline CDR1 and CDR2 sequences are SGHTA and FQGNSA. The CDR3 length is 16 residues. V was pared by 2 bases and J by 0 bases, with 11 bases between. The CDR3 bases are TGTGCCAGCAGCTTAAGGTCAGGGATTAGCAATCAGCCCCAGCATTTT. This codes for CASSLRSGISNQPQHF. The full variable domain, rest sourced from reference TRBV7-2 and TRBJ1-5, is GAGVSQSPSNKVTEKGKDVELRCDPISGHTALYWYRQSLGQGLEFLIYFQGNSAPDKSGLPSDRFSAERTGGSVSTLTIQRTQQEDSAVYLCASSLRSGISNQPQHFGDGTRLSIL.

The J gene is TRBJ2-7, the V gene TRBV7-6, with no clear D. Germline V CDR1 and CDR2: SGHVS, FNYEAQ. V was pared by 1 base and J by 3 bases, with 7 bases between. The CDR3 sequence is 13 residues long. CDR3 protein: CASSLGTIYEQYF. In DNA form, the CDR3 reads TGTGCCAGCAGCTTAGGGACGATCTACGAGCAGTACTTC.

Notes on this clonotype: A much bigger clone sits one base away, suggesting this may be a read error. The V call is TRBV20-1, the J call TRBJ1-2; unclear D gene. This CDR3 comprises 13 residues. The germline V gene encodes CDR1 DFQATT and CDR2 SNEGSKA (reference sequence). Trimming removed 3 bases at V and 6 bases at J, with 14 bases between. The CDR3 here is CSASSRRGNGYTF. The CDR3 DNA is TGCAGTGCTAGCAGCAGGAGAGGGAATGGCTACACCTTC.

The chain is built from TRBV12-5 and TRBJ1-1; 12 bases agree with TRBD1. CDR3 length equals 13 residues. The germline gives CDR1 LGHNT, CDR2 FRNRAP. V shed 5 bases, J shed 10 bases, and the junction held 5 bases outside the gene matches. This chain's CDR3 is CASGPGTGGSAFF. CDR3 DNA: TGTGCTAGTGGTCCGGGGACAGGGGGCTCAGCTTTCTTT.

In its sample, this clonotype was seen a few times. The CDR3 protein is CASSSPGLAIETQYF. In DNA, the CDR3 is TGTGCCAGCAGTTCCCCGGGACTAGCGATAGAGACCCAGTACTTC. The chain carries TRBV27 and TRBJ2-5; 10 bases fit TRBD2. Germline CDR1 MNHEY, CDR2 SMNVEV (reference sequence). CDR3 length: 15 residues. With 4 bases clipped from V and 4 bases from J, the junction kept 6 bases outside the gene matches.

This clonotype came up a few times. The chain links TRBV18 to TRBJ2-7, with TRBD1 matching 8 bases. This CDR3 has 15 amino acids. Germline CDR1 and CDR2: KGHSH and LQKENI. Trimming at V came to 3 bases and at J to 2 bases, leaving 6 bases not matched to a gene. CDR3 in amino acids: CASSPGTGIPYEQYF. CDR3 nucleotide sequence: TGTGCCAGCTCACCCGGGACAGGAATACCCTACGAGCAGTACTTC.

The sample holds a few counts of this clonotype. V and J are TRBV4-1 and TRBJ1-5; D may be TRBD1 (6 bases). V was clipped by 0 bases and J by 4 bases, with 13 bases between them. There are 16 residues in the CDR3. The germline V gene encodes CDR1 MGHRA and CDR2 YSYEKL. This CDR3 is CASSQDLGASNQPQHF. The CDR3 DNA is TGCGCCAGCAGCCAAGATCTGGGGGCTTCTAATCAGCCCCAGCATTTT.

At least ten counts were recorded for this clonotype. This rearrangement joins TRBV5-5 to TRBJ2-3, with 10 bases lining up with TRBD2. J was trimmed by 5 bases and V by 3 bases; bases with no gene match: 6. CDR1 and CDR2 from the germline V gene are SGHKS and YYEKEE (reference sequence). The CDR3 runs to 15 residues. In nucleotides, the CDR3 is TGTGCCAGCAGCTCCCTAGCGGGAGAAGTAGATACGCAGTATTTT. Encoded protein: CASSSLAGEVDTQYF.